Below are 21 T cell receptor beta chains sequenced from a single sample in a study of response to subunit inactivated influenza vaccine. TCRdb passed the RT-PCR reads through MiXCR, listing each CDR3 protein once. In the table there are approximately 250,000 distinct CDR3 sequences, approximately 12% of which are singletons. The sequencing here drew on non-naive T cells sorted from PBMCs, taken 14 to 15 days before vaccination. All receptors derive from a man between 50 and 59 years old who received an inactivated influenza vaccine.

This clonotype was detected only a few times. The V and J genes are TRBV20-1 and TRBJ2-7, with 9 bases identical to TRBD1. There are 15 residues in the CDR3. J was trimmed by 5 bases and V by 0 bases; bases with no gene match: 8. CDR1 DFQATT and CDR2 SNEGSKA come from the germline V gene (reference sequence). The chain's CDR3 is CSARDAGTGNNEQYF. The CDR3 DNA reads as TGCAGTGCTAGAGACGCCGGGACAGGGAACAACGAGCAGTACTTC.

The CDR3 nucleotides read TGTGCCAGTAGTTGGGGAGGGCCCTACAATGAGCAGTTCTTC. This gives the protein CASSWGGPYNEQFF. V is TRBV19 and J is TRBJ2-1; 7 bases line up with TRBD2. Germline CDR1 reads LNHDA; CDR2 reads SQIVND (reference sequence). There are 14 residues in the CDR3. Losses at the gene ends were 5 bases for V and 2 bases for J; bases not matched to a gene: 3.

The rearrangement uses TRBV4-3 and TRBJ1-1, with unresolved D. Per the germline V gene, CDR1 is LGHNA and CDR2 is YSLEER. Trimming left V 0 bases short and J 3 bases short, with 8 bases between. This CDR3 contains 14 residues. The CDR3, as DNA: TGCGCCAGCAGCCAAGATTGGAGGGACACTGAAGCTTTCTTT. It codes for CASSQDWRDTEAFF.

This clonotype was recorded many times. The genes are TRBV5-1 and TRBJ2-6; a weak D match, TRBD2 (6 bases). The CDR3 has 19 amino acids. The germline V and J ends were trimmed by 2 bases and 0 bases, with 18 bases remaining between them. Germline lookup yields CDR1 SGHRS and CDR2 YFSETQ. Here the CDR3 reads CASSLNRDSLISGANVLTF. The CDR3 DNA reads TGCGCCAGCAGCTTAAACCGGGACTCTTTGATCTCTGGGGCCAACGTCCTGACTTTC.

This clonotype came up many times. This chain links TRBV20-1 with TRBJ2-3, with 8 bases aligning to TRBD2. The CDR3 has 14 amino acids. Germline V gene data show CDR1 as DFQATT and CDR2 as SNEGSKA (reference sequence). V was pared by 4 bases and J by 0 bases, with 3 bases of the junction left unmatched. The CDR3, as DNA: TGCAGTGCTATAGCGGGATCTAGCACAGATACGCAGTATTTT. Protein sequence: CSAIAGSSTDTQYF.

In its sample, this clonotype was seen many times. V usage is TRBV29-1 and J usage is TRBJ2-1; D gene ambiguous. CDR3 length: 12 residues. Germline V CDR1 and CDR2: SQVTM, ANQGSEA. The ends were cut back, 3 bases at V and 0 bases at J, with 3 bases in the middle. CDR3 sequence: CSVDSSYNEQFF. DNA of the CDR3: TGCAGCGTTGACAGCTCCTACAATGAGCAGTTCTTC.

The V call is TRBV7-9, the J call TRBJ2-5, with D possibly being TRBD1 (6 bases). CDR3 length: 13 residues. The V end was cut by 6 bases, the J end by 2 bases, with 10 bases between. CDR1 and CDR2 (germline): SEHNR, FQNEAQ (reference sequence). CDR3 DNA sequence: TGTGCCAGCAGATACGGGACACAAGAGACCCAGTACTTC. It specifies CASRYGTQETQYF.

CDR3 residues: CASSQRTGIDEQFF. The DNA for the CDR3 is TGTGCCAGCAGCCAACGTACAGGGATAGATGAGCAGTTCTTC. V usage is TRBV3-1 and J usage is TRBJ2-1, with D possibly TRBD1 on 6 matching bases. This CDR3 is 14 amino acids long. Germline values: CDR1 LGHDT, CDR2 YNNKEL (reference sequence). V was trimmed by 2 bases and J by 8 bases, leaving 13 bases between them.

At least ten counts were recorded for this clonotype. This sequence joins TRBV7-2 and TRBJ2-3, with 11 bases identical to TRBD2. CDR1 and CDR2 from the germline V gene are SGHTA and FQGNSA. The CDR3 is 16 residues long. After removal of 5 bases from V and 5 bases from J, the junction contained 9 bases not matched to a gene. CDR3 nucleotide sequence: TGTGCCAGCAGCCCCGGACTAGCGGGCTCGGGAGATACGCAGTATTTT. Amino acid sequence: CASSPGLAGSGDTQYF.

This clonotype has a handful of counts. The CDR3 region has the DNA TGCGCCAGCAGCCAAGAACCGGGTTACAATGAGCAGTTCTTC. This codes for CASSQEPGYNEQFF. The chain has TRBV4-1 and TRBJ2-1, with D unclear. Germline CDR1 and CDR2: MGHRA and YSYEKL. V was clipped by 0 bases and J by 4 bases, with 7 bases between them. The CDR3 contains 14 residues.

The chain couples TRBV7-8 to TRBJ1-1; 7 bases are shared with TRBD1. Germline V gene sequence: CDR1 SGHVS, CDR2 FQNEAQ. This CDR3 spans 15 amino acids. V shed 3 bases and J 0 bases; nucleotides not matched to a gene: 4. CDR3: CASSFSGQMNTEAFF. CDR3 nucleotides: TGTGCCAGCAGCTTTTCGGGACAGATGAACACTGAAGCTTTCTTT.

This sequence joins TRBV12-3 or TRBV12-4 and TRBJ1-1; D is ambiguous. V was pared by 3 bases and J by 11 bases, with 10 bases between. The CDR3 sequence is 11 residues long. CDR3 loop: CASSFLEVAFF. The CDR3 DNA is TGTGCCAGCAGTTTTCTGGAGGTGGCTTTCTTT.

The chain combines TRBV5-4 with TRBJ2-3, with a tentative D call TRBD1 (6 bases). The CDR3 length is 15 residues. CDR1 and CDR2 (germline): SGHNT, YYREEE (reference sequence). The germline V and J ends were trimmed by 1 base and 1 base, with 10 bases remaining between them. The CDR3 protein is CASSLPQGGTDTQYF. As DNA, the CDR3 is TGTGCCAGCAGCTTGCCACAGGGTGGCACAGATACGCAGTATTTT.

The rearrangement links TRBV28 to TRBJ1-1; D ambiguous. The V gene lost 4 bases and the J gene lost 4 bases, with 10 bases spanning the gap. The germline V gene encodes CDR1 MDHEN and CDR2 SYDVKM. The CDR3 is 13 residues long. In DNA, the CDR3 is TGTGCCAGCAGTTCGGCGCCGATCACTGAAGCTTTCTTT. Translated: CASSSAPITEAFF.

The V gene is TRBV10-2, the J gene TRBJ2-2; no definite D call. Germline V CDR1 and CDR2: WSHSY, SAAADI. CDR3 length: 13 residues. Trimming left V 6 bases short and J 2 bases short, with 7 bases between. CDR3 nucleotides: TGCGCCAGCAGAGCAGTAAACACCGGGGAGCTGTTTTTT. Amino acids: CASRAVNTGELFF.

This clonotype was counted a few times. The CDR3 spells CASSLGQGMGYGYTF. In nucleotides, the CDR3 is TGTGCCAGCAGCTTGGGACAGGGAATGGGCTATGGCTACACCTTC. This chain links TRBV6-1 with TRBJ1-2; 9 bases are shared with TRBD1. Germline trimming cut 6 bases from V and 4 bases from J; bases unmatched to any gene: 9. The CDR3 is 15 residues long. Germline values: CDR1 MNHNS, CDR2 SASEGT.

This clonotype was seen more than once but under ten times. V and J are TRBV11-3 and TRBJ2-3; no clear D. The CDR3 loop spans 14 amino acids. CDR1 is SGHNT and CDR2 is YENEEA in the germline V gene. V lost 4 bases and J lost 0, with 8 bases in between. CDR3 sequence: CASSSDSSTDTQYF. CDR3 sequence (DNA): TGTGCCAGCAGCTCAGATTCTAGCACAGATACGCAGTATTTT.

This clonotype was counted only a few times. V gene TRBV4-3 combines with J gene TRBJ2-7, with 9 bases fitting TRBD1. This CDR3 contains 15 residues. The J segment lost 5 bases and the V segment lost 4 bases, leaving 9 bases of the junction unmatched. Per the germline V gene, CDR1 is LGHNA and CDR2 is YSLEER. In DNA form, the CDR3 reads TGCGCCAGCAGCCCCCAAGCCGGGACAGGGAACGAGCAGTACTTC. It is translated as CASSPQAGTGNEQYF.

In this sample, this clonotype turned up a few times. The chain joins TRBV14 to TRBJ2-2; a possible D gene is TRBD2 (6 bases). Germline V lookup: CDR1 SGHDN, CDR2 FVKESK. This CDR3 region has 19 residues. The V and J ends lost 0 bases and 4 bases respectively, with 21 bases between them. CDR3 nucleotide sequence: TGTGCCAGCAGCCAAGATTCCCGTATGGGGGGAGAGGGCACCGGGGAGCTGTTTTTT. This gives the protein CASSQDSRMGGEGTGELFF.

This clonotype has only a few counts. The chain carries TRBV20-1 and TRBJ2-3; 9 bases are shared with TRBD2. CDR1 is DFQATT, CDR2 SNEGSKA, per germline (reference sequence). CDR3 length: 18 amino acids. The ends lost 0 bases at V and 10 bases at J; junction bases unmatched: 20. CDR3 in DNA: TGCAGTGCTAGAGACCCGGCTAGCGGGACCCTCGTCAGGTCGTCGCAGTATTTT. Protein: CSARDPASGTLVRSSQYF.

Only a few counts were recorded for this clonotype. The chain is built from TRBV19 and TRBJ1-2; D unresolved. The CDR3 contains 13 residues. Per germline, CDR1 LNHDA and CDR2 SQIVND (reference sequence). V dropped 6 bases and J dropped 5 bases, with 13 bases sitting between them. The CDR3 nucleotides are TGTGCCAGTAGATCGACCGATTTATATGGCTACACCTTC. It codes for CASRSTDLYGYTF.